The 21 T cell receptor beta chains below come from one sample, sequenced in a study of early T cells in non-severe SARS-CoV-2 infection. Each CDR3 protein gets one entry after TCRdb re-called the 5' RACE reads with MiXCR. The table records about 83,000 distinct CDR3 sequences, 10% of them present only once. The source was whole blood, collected at baseline. Receptors were obtained from an adult who was a healthcare worker with PCR-confirmed SARS-CoV-2 infection or an uninfected control (not recorded which).

This clonotype has only a few counts. The chain recombines TRBV27 with TRBJ2-7; TRBD1 matches 7 bases. V dropped 1 base and J dropped 7; count of bases not matched to a gene: 10. Germline V gene lookup returns CDR1 MNHEY and CDR2 SMNVEV (reference sequence). The CDR3 extends over 15 amino acids. The CDR3 spells CASSLWGDRVREQYF. Here the CDR3 DNA reads TGTGCCAGCAGTTTATGGGGCGACAGGGTGCGAGAGCAGTACTTC.

Only a few counts were recorded for this clonotype. The chain is built from TRBV2 and TRBJ2-1; no reliable D call. Per germline, CDR1 SNHLY and CDR2 FYNNEI. V was clipped by 5 bases and J by 15 bases, with 20 bases between them. The CDR3 covers 13 residues. This chain's CDR3 is CASSSLDDRRLFF. The CDR3 nucleotides read TGTGCCAGCAGTAGCTTGGACGACCGACGACTGTTCTTC.

The rearrangement joins TRBV7-6 to TRBJ2-1; D is uncertain. Germline V gene data show CDR1 as SGHVS and CDR2 as FNYEAQ. CDR3 length: 15 residues. V gave up 5 bases and J gave up 5 bases, with 16 bases separating them. CDR3 region: CASSPTTGFHNEQFF. CDR3 sequence (DNA): TGTGCCAGCAGCCCCACCACCGGTTTCCACAATGAGCAGTTCTTC.

The sample holds many counts of this clonotype. This chain joins TRBV13 and TRBJ1-2, with a weak D call TRBD1 (5 bases). The CDR3 covers 15 residues. The germline V and J ends were trimmed by 5 bases and 5 bases, with 18 bases remaining between them. Germline V gives CDR1 PRHDT, CDR2 FYEKMQ (reference sequence). CDR3 coding DNA: TGTGCCAGCAGCCAGATGGGGACGGCGAATTATGGCTACACCTTC. This codes for CASSQMGTANYGYTF. Looking up the rest from reference TRBV13 and TRBJ1-2 gives the full variable domain: AAGVIQSPRHLIKEKRETATLKCYPIPRHDTVYWYQQGPGQDPQFLISFYEKMQSDKGSIPDRFSAQQFSDYHSELNMSSLELGDSALYFCASSQMGTANYGYTFGSGTRLTVV.

The rearrangement joins TRBV6-1 to TRBJ2-2, with TRBD1 matching over 9 bases. The trim removed 0 bases at V and 5 bases at J, leaving 4 bases unmatched. In germline, CDR1 is MNHNS, CDR2 SASEGT. This CDR3 comprises 16 residues. The CDR3 bases are TGTGCCAGCAGTGAAGCTACAGGGGGCCTGACCGGGGAGCTGTTTTTT. Translated: CASSEATGGLTGELFF.

This clonotype was seen a handful of times. The genes are TRBV7-2 and TRBJ2-1; D ambiguous. V lost 0 bases to trimming and J lost 0 bases, with 9 bases between them. In germline, CDR1 is SGHTA, CDR2 FQGNSA. The CDR3 runs 16 residues. The DNA for the CDR3 is TGTGCCAGCAGCTTAGCAGGGTCTCGCTCCTACAATGAGCAGTTCTTC. It specifies CASSLAGSRSYNEQFF.

A few counts support this clonotype. The genes are TRBV21-1 and TRBJ2-2. TRBV21-1 is classified as a pseudogene. The CDR3 extends over 13 amino acids. The chain's CDR3 is CASSKYNTGELFF. The DNA for the CDR3 is TGTGCCAGCAGCAAATATAACACCGGGGAGCTGTTTTTT.

The sample holds a few counts of this clonotype. This chain joins TRBV7-3 and TRBJ2-5; D assignment may be TRBD1 or TRBD2 (6 bases each). The CDR3 extends over 13 amino acids. Trimming pared 5 bases from V and 0 bases from J, leaving 7 bases between. Germline-derived CDR1 and CDR2 are SGHTA and FQGTGA. The CDR3 region is CASSRGHQETQYF. DNA of the CDR3: TGTGCCAGCAGCCGGGGGCACCAAGAGACCCAGTACTTC.

In this sample, this clonotype turned up a few times. The chain couples TRBV18 to TRBJ1-3; 9 positions agree with TRBD1. V was clipped by 3 bases and J by 2 bases; unmatched bases: 5. The CDR3 has 16 amino acids. Germline values: CDR1 KGHSH, CDR2 LQKENI. CDR3 protein: CASSPNRQGAGNTIYF. CDR3 nucleotide sequence: TGTGCCAGCTCACCCAACCGACAGGGGGCTGGAAACACCATATATTTT. The whole variable domain, filled in from reference TRBV18 and TRBJ1-3, reads NAGVMQNPRHLVRRRGQEARLRCSPMKGHSHVYWYRQLPEEGLKFMVYLQKENIIDESGMPKERFSAEFPKEGPSILRIQQVVRGDSAAYFCASSPNRQGAGNTIYFGEGSWLTVV.

This clonotype was picked up many times. The V gene is TRBV5-1, the J gene TRBJ1-4; TRBD1 matches 7 bases. Per the germline V gene, CDR1 is SGHRS and CDR2 is YFSETQ. With V trimmed by 3 bases and J by 8 bases, 13 bases remained unmatched. The CDR3 spans 16 residues. The CDR3 region has the DNA TGCGCCAGCAGCTGGGACAGCGATAAATCCCGCGAAAAACTGTTTTTT. Residues: CASSWDSDKSREKLFF.

The chain combines TRBV5-1 with TRBJ2-7; D is uncertain. In germline, CDR1 is SGHRS, CDR2 YFSETQ. This CDR3 contains 14 residues. Trimming removed 2 bases at V and 0 bases at J, with 9 bases between. The CDR3 region has the DNA TGCGCCAGCAGCTTCACATCCTTCTCCTACGAGCAGTACTTC. Protein sequence: CASSFTSFSYEQYF.

This clonotype was seen more than once but under ten times. The chain has TRBV7-9 and TRBJ1-4; the D gene is possibly TRBD1 (6 bases). Between the trimmed V and J ends, which lost 5 bases and 0 bases, there was a span of 13 bases. This CDR3 has 16 amino acids. Germline V gene lookup returns CDR1 SEHNR and CDR2 FQNEAQ (reference sequence). CDR3 protein: CASSRRTESTNEKLFF. In DNA form, the CDR3 reads TGTGCCAGCAGCCGGCGGACAGAATCAACTAATGAAAAACTGTTTTTT.

This clonotype has a handful of counts. V and J are TRBV20-1 and TRBJ2-6; no definite D call. Trimming removed 6 bases from V and 1 base from J, with 13 bases in between. The CDR3 extends over 15 amino acids. Germline V gives CDR1 DFQATT, CDR2 SNEGSKA (reference sequence). The CDR3 nucleotides are TGCAGTGCCAGACCCCCGGAGTCTGGGGCCAACGTCCTGACTTTC. Its protein product is CSARPPESGANVLTF.

Of note for this clonotype: Without the conserved terminal phenylalanine or tryptophan, this CDR3 likely stems from a read error. CDR3 in amino acids: CASSQDLYTQYC. CDR3 nucleotides: TGCGCCAGCAGCCAAGATCTTTATACGCAGTATTGT. The chain links TRBV4-1 to TRBJ2-3, with D unresolved. The CDR3 spans 12 residues. Between the trimmed V and J ends, which lost 0 bases and 7 bases, there was a span of 5 bases. Germline V gene data show CDR1 as MGHRA and CDR2 as YSYEKL.

In its sample, this clonotype was seen many times. The chain uses TRBV28 and TRBJ2-4; the D is unclear. V was cut by 5 bases and J by 8 bases, with 13 bases left in between. There are 13 residues in the CDR3. Germline V gene sequence: CDR1 MDHEN, CDR2 SYDVKM. CDR3 nucleotides: TGTGCCAGCAGTCAGGTCTTTGGGGACATTCAGTACTTC. It yields the protein CASSQVFGDIQYF.

This clonotype was seen a handful of times. This rearrangement joins TRBV10-2 to TRBJ2-2, with TRBD1 matching over 10 bases. The CDR3 length is 17 residues. Looked up from germline, CDR1 is WSHSY and CDR2 is SAAADI. Germline trimming cut 5 bases from V and 0 bases from J; bases unmatched to any gene: 6. The CDR3 region is CASSTTGTGANTGELFF. The DNA of the CDR3 is TGCGCCAGCAGTACAACCGGGACAGGGGCGAACACCGGGGAGCTGTTTTTT.

This clonotype counts as large. V and J are TRBV5-1 and TRBJ2-4; 12 bases fit TRBD2. The V and J ends lost 1 base and 3 bases, in that order; junction bases with no gene match: 5. This CDR3 comprises 17 residues. Germline CDR1 SGHRS, CDR2 YFSETQ. The CDR3 DNA reads as TGCGCCAGCAGCTTGTCACCACTAGCGGGGGGCAAAAACATTCAGTACTTC. This codes for CASSLSPLAGGKNIQYF.

This sequence joins TRBV20-1 and TRBJ2-7; TRBD1 might be the D (6 bases). The CDR3 has 15 amino acids. The V gene's germline CDR1 is DFQATT and CDR2 SNEGSKA (reference sequence). The V gene lost 1 base and the J gene lost 0 bases, with 13 bases spanning the gap. CDR3 protein: CSARVGQGRSYEQYF. Here the CDR3 DNA reads TGCAGTGCTAGAGTAGGGCAGGGGCGCTCCTACGAGCAGTACTTC.

The rearrangement links TRBV7-9 to TRBJ2-7, with TRBD1 as a possible D gene (5 bases). The CDR3 is made up of 14 amino acids. V was shortened by 5 bases and J by 1 base, with 12 bases between the two germline ends. In germline, CDR1 is SEHNR, CDR2 FQNEAQ (reference sequence). The DNA for the CDR3 is TGTGCCAGCAGCGACCCGACAGCGTCCTACGAGCAGTACTTC. It yields the protein CASSDPTASYEQYF.

This clonotype was counted many times. The chain employs TRBV6-1 and TRBJ1-2, with 7 bases aligning to TRBD1. V gave up 5 bases and J gave up 3 bases; unmatched junction bases: 6. This CDR3 region has 14 residues. Germline V gene lookup returns CDR1 MNHNS and CDR2 SASEGT. CDR3 nucleotides: TGTGCCAGCAGTCCGATGGGACAGTACTATGGCTACACCTTC. Translation gives CASSPMGQYYGYTF.

This clonotype was found many times. J is TRBJ2-3 and V is TRBV18; D might be TRBD1 (6 bases). V lost 6 bases, J lost 3 bases, and 19 bases lay in between. CDR1 is KGHSH and CDR2 is LQKENI in the germline V gene. The CDR3 loop spans 16 amino acids. In DNA, the CDR3 is TGTGCCAGCTCTGGGAGCCAGGGGACGAGAACAGATACGCAGTATTTT. Translating it yields CASSGSQGTRTDTQYF.